This T cell receptor (beta chain) was sequenced for a study of blood T cells in healthy people across ages. General study findings and limits: The authors considered diversity estimates from one million T cells to be underestimates.

A second about 6 to 11 cycle PCR used barcoded and J-beta primers. MiXCR, run by TCRdb on the 5' RACE reads, gives a single entry per CDR3 protein. The sample includes over 600,000 distinct CDR3 sequences, about 43% of them seen just once. Germline V gives CDR1 MGHRA, CDR2 YSYEKL. This CDR3 contains 15 residues. Trimming cost V 0 bases and J 4 bases; bases outside gene matches: 5. With respect to this clonotype: Its antigen is as yet unknown.

The sequence derives from a man at least 80 years old in good health. The sequencing sample was made of blood. V usage is TRBV4-1 and J usage is TRBJ1-2; the match to TRBD1 covers 7 bases. For the CDR3, the DNA is TGCGCCAGCAGCCAAGATATACGGGACAGCTATGGCTACACCTTC. It specifies CASSQDIRDSYGYTF.